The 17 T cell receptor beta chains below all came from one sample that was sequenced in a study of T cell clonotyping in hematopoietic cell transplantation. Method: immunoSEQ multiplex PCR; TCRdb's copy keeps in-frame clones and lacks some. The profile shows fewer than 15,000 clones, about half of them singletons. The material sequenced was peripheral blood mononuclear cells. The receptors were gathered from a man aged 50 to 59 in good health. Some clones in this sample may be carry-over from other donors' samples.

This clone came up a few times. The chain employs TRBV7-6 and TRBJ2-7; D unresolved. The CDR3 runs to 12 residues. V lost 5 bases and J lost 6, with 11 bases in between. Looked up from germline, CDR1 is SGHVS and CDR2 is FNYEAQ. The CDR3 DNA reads TGTGCCAGCAGCACCGTAGCATCCGAGCAGTACTTC. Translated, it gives CASSTVASEQYF.

CDR3 amino acids: CASSQQRGGQETQYF. CDR3 nucleotide sequence: TGCGCCAGCAGCCAACAGCGGGGGGGCCAAGAGACCCAGTACTTC. V is TRBV4-3 and J is TRBJ2-5; 10 nucleotides agree with TRBD2. The CDR3 covers 15 residues. Germline assignment: CDR1 LGHNA and CDR2 YSLEER. Trimming cost V 2 bases and J 1 base; bases outside gene matches: 1.

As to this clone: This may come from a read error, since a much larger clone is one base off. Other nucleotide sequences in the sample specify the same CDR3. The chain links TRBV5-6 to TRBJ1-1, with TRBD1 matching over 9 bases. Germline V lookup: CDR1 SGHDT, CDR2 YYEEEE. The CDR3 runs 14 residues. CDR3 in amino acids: CASSLTGGNTEAFF. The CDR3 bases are TGCGCCAGCAGCTTGACAGGGGGGAACACTGAAGCTTTCTTT. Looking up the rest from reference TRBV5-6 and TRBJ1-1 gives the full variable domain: DAGVTQSPTHLIKTRGQQVTLRCSPKSGHDTVSWYQQALGQGPQFIFQYYEEEERQRGNFPDRFSGHQFPNYSSELNVNALLLGDSALYLCASSLTGGNTEAFFGQGTRLTVV.

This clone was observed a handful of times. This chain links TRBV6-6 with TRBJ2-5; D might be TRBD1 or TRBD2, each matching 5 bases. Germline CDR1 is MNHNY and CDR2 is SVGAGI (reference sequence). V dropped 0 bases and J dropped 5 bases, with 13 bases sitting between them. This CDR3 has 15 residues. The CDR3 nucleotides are TGTGCCAGCAGTTACTCGAGGGGCGCCATGGAGACCCAGTACTTC. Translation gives CASSYSRGAMETQYF.

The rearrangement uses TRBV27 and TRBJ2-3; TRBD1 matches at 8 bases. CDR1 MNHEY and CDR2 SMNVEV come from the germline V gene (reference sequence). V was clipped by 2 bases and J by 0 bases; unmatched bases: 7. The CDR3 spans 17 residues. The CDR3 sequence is CASSLRRTGWSTDTQYF. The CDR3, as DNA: TGTGCCAGCAGTTTAAGGAGGACAGGGTGGAGCACAGATACGCAGTATTTT.

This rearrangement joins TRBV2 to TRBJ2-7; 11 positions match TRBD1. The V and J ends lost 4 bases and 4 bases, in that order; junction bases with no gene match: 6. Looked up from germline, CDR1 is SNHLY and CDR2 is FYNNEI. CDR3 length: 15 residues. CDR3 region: CASSARTGGGYEQYF. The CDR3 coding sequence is TGTGCCAGCAGTGCAAGGACAGGGGGCGGGTACGAGCAGTACTTC.

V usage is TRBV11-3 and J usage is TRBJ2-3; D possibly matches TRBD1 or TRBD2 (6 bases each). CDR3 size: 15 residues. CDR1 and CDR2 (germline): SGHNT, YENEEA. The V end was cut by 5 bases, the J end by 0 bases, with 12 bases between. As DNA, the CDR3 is TGTGCCAGCAGCCTAGGGGGGACTAGCACAGATACGCAGTATTTT. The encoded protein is CASSLGGTSTDTQYF. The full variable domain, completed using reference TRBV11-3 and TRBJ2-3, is EAGVVQSPRYKIIEKKQPVAFWCNPISGHNTLYWYLQNLGQGPELLIRYENEEAVDDSQLPKDRFSAERLKGVDSTLKIQPAELGDSAVYLCASSLGGTSTDTQYFGPGTRLTVL.

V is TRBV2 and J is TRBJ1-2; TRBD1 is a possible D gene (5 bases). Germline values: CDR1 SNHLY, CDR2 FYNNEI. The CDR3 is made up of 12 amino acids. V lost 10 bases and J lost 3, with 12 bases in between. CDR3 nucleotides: TGTGCCATCTCGGGGGGTTACTATGGCTACACCTTC. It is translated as CAISGGYYGYTF.

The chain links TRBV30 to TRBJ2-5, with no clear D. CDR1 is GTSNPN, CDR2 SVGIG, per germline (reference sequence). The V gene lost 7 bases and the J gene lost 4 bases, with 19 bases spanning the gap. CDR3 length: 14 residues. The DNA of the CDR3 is TGTGCCTCAAAGTGGGCGGCGGCCGGAGAGACCCAGTACTTC. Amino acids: CASKWAAAGETQYF.

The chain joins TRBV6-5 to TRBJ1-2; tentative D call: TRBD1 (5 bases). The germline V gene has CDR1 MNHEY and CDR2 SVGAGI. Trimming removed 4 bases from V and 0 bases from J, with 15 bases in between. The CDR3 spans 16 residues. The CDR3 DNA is TGTGCCAGCAGTTCCAGTGGGACCTTGCCTAACTATGGCTACACCTTC. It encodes CASSSSGTLPNYGYTF.

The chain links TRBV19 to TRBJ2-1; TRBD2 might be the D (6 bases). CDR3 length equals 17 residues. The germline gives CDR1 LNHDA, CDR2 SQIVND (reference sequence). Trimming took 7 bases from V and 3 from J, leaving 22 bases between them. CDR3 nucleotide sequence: TGTGCCAGTACGGTTAACGGCGGGGAGAACGTCTACAATGAGCAGTTCTTC. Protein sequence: CASTVNGGENVYNEQFF.

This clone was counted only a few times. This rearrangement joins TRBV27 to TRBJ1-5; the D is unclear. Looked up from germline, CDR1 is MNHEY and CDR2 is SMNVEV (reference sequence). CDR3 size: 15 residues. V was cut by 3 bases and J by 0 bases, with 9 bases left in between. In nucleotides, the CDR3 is TGTGCCAGCAGTTTTGGACGGAATAGCAATCAGCCCCAGCATTTT. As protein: CASSFGRNSNQPQHF.

This CDR3 reads CASSLTSPNTGELFF. CDR3 in DNA: TGTGCCAGCAGCCTCACTAGCCCGAACACCGGGGAGCTGTTTTTT. The J gene is TRBJ2-2, the V gene TRBV25-1; a weak D match, TRBD2 (6 bases). V was cut by 6 bases and J by 0 bases, with 11 bases left in between. The CDR3 has 15 residues. Germline CDR1 is MGHDK and CDR2 is SYGVNS.

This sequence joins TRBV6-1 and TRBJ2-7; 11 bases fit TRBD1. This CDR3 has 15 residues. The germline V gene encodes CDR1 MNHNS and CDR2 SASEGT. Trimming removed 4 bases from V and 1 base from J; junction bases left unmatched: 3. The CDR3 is CASSGGTGGSYEQYF. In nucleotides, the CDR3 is TGTGCCAGCAGTGGAGGGACAGGGGGGTCCTACGAGCAGTACTTC.

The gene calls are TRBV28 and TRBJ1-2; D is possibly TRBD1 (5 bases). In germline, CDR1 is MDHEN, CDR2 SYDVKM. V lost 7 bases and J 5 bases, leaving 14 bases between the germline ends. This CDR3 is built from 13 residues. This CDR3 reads CASNVWGTYGYTF. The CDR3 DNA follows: TGTGCCAGCAACGTTTGGGGGACGTATGGCTACACCTTC.

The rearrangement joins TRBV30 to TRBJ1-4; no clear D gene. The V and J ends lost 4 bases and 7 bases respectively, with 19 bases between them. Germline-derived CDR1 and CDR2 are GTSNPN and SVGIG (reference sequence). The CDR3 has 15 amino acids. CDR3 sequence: CAWTPPDLGVEKLFF. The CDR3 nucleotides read TGTGCCTGGACCCCCCCCGACCTTGGAGTTGAAAAACTGTTTTTT.

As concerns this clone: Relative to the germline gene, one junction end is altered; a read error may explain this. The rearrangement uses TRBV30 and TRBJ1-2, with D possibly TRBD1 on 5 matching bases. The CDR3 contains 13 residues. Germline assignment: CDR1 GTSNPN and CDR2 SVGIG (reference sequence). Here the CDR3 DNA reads TGTGCCTGGAGTGTACGGGGGGACTATGGCTACATCTTC. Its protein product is CAWSVRGDYGYIF.